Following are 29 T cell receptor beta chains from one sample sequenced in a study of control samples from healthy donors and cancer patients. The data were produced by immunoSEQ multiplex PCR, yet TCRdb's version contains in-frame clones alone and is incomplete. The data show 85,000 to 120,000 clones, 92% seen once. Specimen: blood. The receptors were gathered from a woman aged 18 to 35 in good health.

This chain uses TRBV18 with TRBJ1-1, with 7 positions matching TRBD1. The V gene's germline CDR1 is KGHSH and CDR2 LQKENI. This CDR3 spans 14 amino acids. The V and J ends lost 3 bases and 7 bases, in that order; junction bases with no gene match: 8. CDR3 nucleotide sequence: TGTGCCAGCTCACCCTACAGGGGCCCAGATGAAGCTTTCTTT. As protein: CASSPYRGPDEAFF.

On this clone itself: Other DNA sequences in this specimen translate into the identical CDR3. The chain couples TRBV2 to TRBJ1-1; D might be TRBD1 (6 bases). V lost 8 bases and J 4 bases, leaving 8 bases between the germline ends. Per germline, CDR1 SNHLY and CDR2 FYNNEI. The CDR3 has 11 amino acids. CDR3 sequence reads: CASQGGTEAFF. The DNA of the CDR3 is TGTGCCAGCCAAGGGGGCACTGAAGCTTTCTTT.

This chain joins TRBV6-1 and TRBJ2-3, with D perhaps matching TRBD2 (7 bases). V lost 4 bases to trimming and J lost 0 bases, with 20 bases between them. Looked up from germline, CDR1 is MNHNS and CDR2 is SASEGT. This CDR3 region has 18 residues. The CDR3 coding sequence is TGTGCCAGCAGTGCATCGGCTGGGGGGGGCGTTAGCACAGATACGCAGTATTTT. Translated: CASSASAGGGVSTDTQYF.

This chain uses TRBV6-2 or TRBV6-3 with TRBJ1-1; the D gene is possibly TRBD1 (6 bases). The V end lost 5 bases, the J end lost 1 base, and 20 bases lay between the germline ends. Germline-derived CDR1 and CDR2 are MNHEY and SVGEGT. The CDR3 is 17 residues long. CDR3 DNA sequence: TGTGCCAGCAGTCATTCCTTACAGGGTGAGGGGAACACTGAAGCTTTCTTT. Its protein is CASSHSLQGEGNTEAFF.

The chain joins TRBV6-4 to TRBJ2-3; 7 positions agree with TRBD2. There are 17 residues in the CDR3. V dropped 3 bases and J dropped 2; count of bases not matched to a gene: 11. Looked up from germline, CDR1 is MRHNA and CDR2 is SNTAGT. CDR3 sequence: CASSENGRLAATDTQYF. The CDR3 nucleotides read TGTGCCAGCAGTGAAAATGGTAGGCTAGCGGCCACAGATACGCAGTATTTT.

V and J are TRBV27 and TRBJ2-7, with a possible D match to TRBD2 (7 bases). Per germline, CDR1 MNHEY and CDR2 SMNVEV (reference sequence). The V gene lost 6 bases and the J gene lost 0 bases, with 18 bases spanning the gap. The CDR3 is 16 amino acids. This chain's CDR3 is CASSSLGGGYSYEQYF. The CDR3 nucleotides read TGTGCCAGCAGCTCTCTGGGCGGGGGCTACTCCTACGAGCAGTACTTC.

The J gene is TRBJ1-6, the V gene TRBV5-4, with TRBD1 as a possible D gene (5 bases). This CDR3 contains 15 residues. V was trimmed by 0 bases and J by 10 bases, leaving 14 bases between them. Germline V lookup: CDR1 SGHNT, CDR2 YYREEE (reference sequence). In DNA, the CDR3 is TGTGCCAGCAGCTTGGCCGGGGACGTTTTATCACCCCTCCACTTT. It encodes CASSLAGDVLSPLHF.

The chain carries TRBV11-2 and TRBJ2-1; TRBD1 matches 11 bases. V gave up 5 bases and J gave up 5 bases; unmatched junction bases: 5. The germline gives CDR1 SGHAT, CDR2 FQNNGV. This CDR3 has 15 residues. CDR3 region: CASSRGQGGNNEQFF. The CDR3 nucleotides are TGTGCCAGCAGCCGGGGACAGGGGGGGAACAATGAGCAGTTCTTC.

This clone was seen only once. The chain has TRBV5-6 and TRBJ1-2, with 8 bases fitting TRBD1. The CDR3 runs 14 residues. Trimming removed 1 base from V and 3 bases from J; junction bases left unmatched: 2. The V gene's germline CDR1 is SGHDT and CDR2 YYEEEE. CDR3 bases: TGTGCCAGCAGCTTGTACAGGGGGGACTATGGCTACACCTTC. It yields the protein CASSLYRGDYGYTF.

The CDR3 DNA is TGTGCCAGCAGTTTGAAGGGGGTCGAGCAGTACTTC. This gives the protein CASSLKGVEQYF. The chain joins TRBV12-3 or TRBV12-4 to TRBJ2-7, with D possibly being TRBD1 (6 bases). V lost 3 bases and J 6 bases, leaving 9 bases between the germline ends. This CDR3 comprises 12 residues.

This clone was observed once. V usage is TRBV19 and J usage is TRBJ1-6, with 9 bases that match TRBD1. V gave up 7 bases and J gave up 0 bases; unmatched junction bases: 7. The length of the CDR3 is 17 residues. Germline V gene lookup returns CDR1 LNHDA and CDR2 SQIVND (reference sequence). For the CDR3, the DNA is TGTGCCAGTACCCACGGGACAGGGATCTCCTATAATTCACCCCTCCACTTT. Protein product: CASTHGTGISYNSPLHF.

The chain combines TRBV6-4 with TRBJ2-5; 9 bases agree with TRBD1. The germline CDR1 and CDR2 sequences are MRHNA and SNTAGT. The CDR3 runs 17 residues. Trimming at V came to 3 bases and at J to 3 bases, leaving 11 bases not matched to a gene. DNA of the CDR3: TGTGCCAGCAGTGATCTTGAGATCGGGACAGGGAAAGAGACCCAGTACTTC. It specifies CASSDLEIGTGKETQYF.

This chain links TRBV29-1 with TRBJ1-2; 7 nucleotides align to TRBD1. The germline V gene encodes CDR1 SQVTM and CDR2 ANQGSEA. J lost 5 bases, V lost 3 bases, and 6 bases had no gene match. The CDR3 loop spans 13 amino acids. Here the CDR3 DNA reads TGCAGCGTTGAGGGGCAGGGGGAGTATGGCTACACCTTC. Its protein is CSVEGQGEYGYTF.

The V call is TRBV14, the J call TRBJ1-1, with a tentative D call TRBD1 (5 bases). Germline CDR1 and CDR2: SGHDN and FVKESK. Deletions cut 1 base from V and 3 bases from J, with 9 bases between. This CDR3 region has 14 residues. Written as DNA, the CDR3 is TGTGCCAGCAGCCAAGTTGCAGGGTACACTGAAGCTTTCTTT. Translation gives CASSQVAGYTEAFF.

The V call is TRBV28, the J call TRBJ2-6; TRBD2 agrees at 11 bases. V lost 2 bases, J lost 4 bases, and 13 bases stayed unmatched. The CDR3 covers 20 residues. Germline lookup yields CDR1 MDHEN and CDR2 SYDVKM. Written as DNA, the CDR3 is TGTGCCAGCAGTTTAATGGGTCTAGCGGGGGGCACGGGAGGGGCCAACGTCCTGACTTTC. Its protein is CASSLMGLAGGTGGANVLTF.

In DNA form, the CDR3 reads TGTGCCAGCAGACTAGCGGGAGCACATGAGCAGTTCTTC. Protein: CASRLAGAHEQFF. This sequence joins TRBV12-3 or TRBV12-4 and TRBJ2-1, with 11 nucleotides matching TRBD2. After removal of 6 bases from V and 8 bases from J, the junction contained 3 bases not matched to a gene. The CDR3 is made up of 13 amino acids.

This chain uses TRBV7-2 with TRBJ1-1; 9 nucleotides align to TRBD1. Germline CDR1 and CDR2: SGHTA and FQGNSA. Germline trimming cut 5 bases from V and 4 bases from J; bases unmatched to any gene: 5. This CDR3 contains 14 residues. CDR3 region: CASSRQGEVTEAFF. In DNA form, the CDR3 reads TGTGCCAGCAGCAGACAGGGGGAAGTCACTGAAGCTTTCTTT.

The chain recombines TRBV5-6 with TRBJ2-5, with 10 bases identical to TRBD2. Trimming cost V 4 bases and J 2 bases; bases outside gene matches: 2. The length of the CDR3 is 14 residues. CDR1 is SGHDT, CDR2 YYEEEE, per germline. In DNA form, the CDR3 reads TGTGCCAGCAGCCGGGGACTAGCGCAAGAGACCCAGTACTTC. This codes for CASSRGLAQETQYF.

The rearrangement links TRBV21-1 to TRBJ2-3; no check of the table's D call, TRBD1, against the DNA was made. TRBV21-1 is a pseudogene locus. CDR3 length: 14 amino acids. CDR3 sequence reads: CASSRSKGADTQYF. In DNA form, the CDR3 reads TGTGCCAGCAGCAGATCTAAAGGGGCAGATACGCAGTATTTT.

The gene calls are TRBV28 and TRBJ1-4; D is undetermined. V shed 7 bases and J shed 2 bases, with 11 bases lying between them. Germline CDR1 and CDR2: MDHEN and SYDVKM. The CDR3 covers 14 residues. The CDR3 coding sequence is TGTGCCAGCAATACCTCACCGACTAATGAAAAACTGTTTTTT. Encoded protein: CASNTSPTNEKLFF.

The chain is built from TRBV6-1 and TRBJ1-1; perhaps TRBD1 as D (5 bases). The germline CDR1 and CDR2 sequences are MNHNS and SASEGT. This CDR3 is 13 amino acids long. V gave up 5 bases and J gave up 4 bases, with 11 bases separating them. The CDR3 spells CASSFQGGTEAFF. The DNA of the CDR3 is TGTGCCAGCAGTTTCCAGGGCGGCACTGAAGCTTTCTTT.

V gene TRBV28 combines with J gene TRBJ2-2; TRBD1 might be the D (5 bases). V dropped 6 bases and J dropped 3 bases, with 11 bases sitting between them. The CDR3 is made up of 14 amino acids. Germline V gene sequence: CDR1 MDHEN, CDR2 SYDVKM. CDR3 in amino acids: CASRWQGYTGELFF. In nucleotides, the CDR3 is TGTGCCAGCAGATGGCAGGGATACACCGGGGAGCTGTTTTTT.

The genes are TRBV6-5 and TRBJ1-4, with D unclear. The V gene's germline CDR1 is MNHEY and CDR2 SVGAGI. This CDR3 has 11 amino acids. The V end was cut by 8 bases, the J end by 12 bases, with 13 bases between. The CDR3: CASGKGGELFF. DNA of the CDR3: TGTGCCAGCGGGAAGGGAGGAGAACTGTTTTTT.

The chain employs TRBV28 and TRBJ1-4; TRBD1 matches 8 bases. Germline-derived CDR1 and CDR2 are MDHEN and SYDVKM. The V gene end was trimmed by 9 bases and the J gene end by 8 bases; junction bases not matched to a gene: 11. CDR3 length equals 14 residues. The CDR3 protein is CASHDRGKREKLFF. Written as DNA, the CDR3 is TGTGCCAGTCACGACAGGGGCAAGAGGGAAAAACTGTTTTTT.

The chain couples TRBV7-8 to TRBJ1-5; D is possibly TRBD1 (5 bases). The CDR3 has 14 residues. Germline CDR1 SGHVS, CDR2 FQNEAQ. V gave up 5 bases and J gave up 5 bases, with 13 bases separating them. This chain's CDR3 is CASSPGRGDQPQHF. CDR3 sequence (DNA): TGTGCCAGCAGCCCCGGGAGGGGTGATCAGCCCCAGCATTTT. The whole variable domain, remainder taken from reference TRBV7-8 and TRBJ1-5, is GAGVSQSPRYKVAKRGQDVALRCDPISGHVSLFWYQQALGQGPEFLTYFQNEAQLDKSGLPSDRFFAERPEGSVSTLKIQRTQQEDSAVYLCASSPGRGDQPQHFGDGTRLSIL.

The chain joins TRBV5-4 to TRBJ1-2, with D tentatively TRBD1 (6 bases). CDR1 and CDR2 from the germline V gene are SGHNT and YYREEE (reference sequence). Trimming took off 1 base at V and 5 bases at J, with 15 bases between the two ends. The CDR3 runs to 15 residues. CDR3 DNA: TGTGCCAGCAGCTTGTGGGGGGGCGTACTATATGGCTACACCTTC. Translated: CASSLWGGVLYGYTF. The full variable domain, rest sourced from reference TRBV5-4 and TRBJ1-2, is ETGVTQSPTHLIKTRGQQVTLRCSSQSGHNTVSWYQQALGQGPQFIFQYYREEENGRGNFPPRFSGLQFPNYSSELNVNALELDDSALYLCASSLWGGVLYGYTFGSGTRLTVV.

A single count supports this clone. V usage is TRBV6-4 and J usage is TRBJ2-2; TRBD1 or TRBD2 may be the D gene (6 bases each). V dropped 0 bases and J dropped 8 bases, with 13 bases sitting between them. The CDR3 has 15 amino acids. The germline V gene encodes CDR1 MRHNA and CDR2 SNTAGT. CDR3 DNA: TGTGCCAGCAGTGACTCCCGGGGGCGCAGTGGGGAGCTGTTTTTT. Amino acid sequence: CASSDSRGRSGELFF.

CDR3 nucleotide sequence: TGCGCCAGCAGCCCTGGGGGATCCTCTGGGGCCAACGTCCTGACTTTC. Translating gives CASSPGGSSGANVLTF. V and J are TRBV5-1 and TRBJ2-6; D is perhaps TRBD1 or TRBD2 (5 bases each). There are 16 residues in the CDR3. Per the germline V gene, CDR1 is SGHRS and CDR2 is YFSETQ. The V gene lost 4 bases and the J gene lost 0 bases, with 11 bases spanning the gap.

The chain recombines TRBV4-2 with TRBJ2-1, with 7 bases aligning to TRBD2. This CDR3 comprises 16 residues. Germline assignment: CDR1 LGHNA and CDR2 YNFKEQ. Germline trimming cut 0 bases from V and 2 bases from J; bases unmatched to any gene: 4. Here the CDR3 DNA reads TGTGCCAGCAGCCAAGAGAGCGGGGATACCTACAATGAGCAGTTCTTC. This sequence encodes CASSQESGDTYNEQFF.